This entry features one T cell receptor (beta chain) sequence. TCRdb itself ran the RT-PCR reads through MiXCR, one entry per CDR3 protein. Seen here are 550,000 to 800,000 distinct CDR3 sequences, approximately 15% observed once, and the top ten hold 6% to 8%. These data originate in a study of response to subunit inactivated influenza vaccine. This material consisted of PBMCs from blood, taken 14 to 15 days before vaccination. This sequence originates from a man aged 45 to 65 who received an inactivated influenza vaccine.

For the CDR3, the DNA is TGCGCCAGCAGCCAAGATAGCCAGGTTCGGGGCTACACCTTC. Protein sequence: CASSQDSQVRGYTF. This chain uses TRBV4-1 with TRBJ1-2; D is undetermined. V lost 0 bases and J 8 bases, leaving 13 bases between the germline ends. This CDR3 region has 14 residues. Germline V gene data show CDR1 as MGHRA and CDR2 as YSYEKL.